These 4 T cell receptor beta chains originate from one sample sequenced in a study of identical twins. MiXCR was run by TCRdb on the 5' RACE reads, yielding one entry per CDR3 protein. Of hundreds of thousands of distinct CDR3 sequences listed, roughly 6% are singletons. Sample: naive T cells sorted from blood. The receptors stem from a man aged 18 to 29 in good health.

This chain uses TRBV5-6 with TRBJ2-2, with 9 bases lining up with TRBD2. The length of the CDR3 is 16 residues. Trimming removed 1 base from V and 4 bases from J; junction bases left unmatched: 5. Germline V gene lookup returns CDR1 SGHDT and CDR2 YYEEEE. CDR3 bases: TGTGCCAGCAGCTTGATCGCGGGAGGGAGCACCGGGGAGCTGTTTTTT. Its protein is CASSLIAGGSTGELFF.

This clonotype was detected only a few times. V gene TRBV3-1 combines with J gene TRBJ2-3; D not certain. Germline-derived CDR1 and CDR2 are LGHDT and YNNKEL (reference sequence). The CDR3 spans 15 residues. The V gene lost 5 bases and the J gene lost 2 bases, with 14 bases spanning the gap. The CDR3 DNA reads TGTGCCAGCAGCTCCCTGAATCTCAACACAGATACGCAGTATTTT. Its translation: CASSSLNLNTDTQYF.

This clonotype was found a few times. The genes are TRBV7-2 and TRBJ2-1; 13 bases map to TRBD2. CDR3 length: 17 residues. V shed 5 bases and J 8 bases; nucleotides not matched to a gene: 12. Germline V gene data show CDR1 as SGHTA and CDR2 as FQGNSA. CDR3 residues: CASSQQLAGGPSYEQFF. CDR3 sequence (DNA): TGTGCCAGCAGCCAACAACTAGCGGGAGGGCCGAGCTATGAGCAGTTCTTC.

This clonotype was seen a few times. The genes are TRBV18 and TRBJ2-2; D unclear. CDR3 length: 17 residues. The germline V gene has CDR1 KGHSH and CDR2 LQKENI. Trimming stripped 0 bases from V and 1 base from J, with 12 bases between. The CDR3 sequence: CASSPPRTTENTGELFF. DNA of the CDR3: TGTGCCAGCTCACCACCTAGAACCACCGAGAACACCGGGGAGCTGTTTTTT. The variable domain in full, completed from reference TRBV18 and TRBJ2-2, reads NAGVMQNPRHLVRRRGQEARLRCSPMKGHSHVYWYRQLPEEGLKFMVYLQKENIIDESGMPKERFSAEFPKEGPSILRIQQVVRGDSAAYFCASSPPRTTENTGELFFGEGSRLTVL.